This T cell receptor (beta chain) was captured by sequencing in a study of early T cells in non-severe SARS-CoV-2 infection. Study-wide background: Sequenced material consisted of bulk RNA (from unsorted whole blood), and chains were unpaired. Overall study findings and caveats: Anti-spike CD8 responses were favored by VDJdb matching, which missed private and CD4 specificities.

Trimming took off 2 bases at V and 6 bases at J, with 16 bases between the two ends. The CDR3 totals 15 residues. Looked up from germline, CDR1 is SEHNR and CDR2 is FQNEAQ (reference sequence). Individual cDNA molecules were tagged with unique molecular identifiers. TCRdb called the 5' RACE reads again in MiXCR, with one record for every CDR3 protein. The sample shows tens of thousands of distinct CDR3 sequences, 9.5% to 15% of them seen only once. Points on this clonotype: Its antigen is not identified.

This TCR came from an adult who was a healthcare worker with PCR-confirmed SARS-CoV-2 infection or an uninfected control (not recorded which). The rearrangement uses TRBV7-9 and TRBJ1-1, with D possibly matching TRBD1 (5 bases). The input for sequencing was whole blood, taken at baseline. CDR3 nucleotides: TGTGCCAGCAGCTTACTCGGGGAAGGGGTCGCTGAAGCTTTCTTT. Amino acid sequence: CASSLLGEGVAEAFF.